Following are 11 T cell receptor beta chains from one sample sequenced in a study of early T cells in non-severe SARS-CoV-2 infection. TCRdb ran MiXCR on the 5' RACE reads and lists one entry per CDR3 protein. The sample has tens of thousands of distinct CDR3 sequences, 9.5% to 15% seen once. Sample: whole blood. All receptors come from an adult who was a healthcare worker with PCR-confirmed SARS-CoV-2 infection or an uninfected control (not recorded which).

CDR3 region: CASTGQGETDTQYF. As DNA, the CDR3 is TGTGCCAGTACAGGACAGGGGGAAACAGATACGCAGTATTTT. The genes are TRBV27 and TRBJ2-3, with 10 bases that match TRBD1. Germline loops: CDR1 MNHEY, CDR2 SMNVEV (reference sequence). After removal of 9 bases from V and 3 bases from J, the junction contained 6 bases not matched to a gene. The CDR3 extends over 14 amino acids.

The rearrangement uses TRBV6-1 and TRBJ1-4; 7 nucleotides align to TRBD1. CDR3 length: 15 amino acids. CDR1 and CDR2 from the germline V gene are MNHNS and SASEGT. V was pared by 6 bases and J by 5 bases, with 9 bases of the junction left unmatched. CDR3 in amino acids: CASSSPGQSNEKLFF. The CDR3 DNA follows: TGTGCCAGCAGCTCGCCGGGACAGTCGAATGAAAAACTGTTTTTT.

The chain employs TRBV7-3 and TRBJ2-3; 9 bases line up with TRBD1. Germline trimming cut 3 bases from V and 9 bases from J; bases unmatched to any gene: 7. The CDR3 runs to 14 residues. Germline lookup yields CDR1 SGHTA and CDR2 FQGTGA. CDR3 protein: CASSFGDRERTQYF. The CDR3 coding sequence is TGTGCCAGCAGCTTTGGGGACAGGGAAAGAACGCAGTATTTT.

This clonotype was seen a handful of times. This chain uses TRBV24-1 with TRBJ2-2, with D maybe TRBD1 (6 bases). There are 16 residues in the CDR3. CDR1 KGHDR and CDR2 SFDVKD come from the germline V gene. V lost 4 bases and J lost 1, with 12 bases in between. This CDR3 is CATSDATGKNTGELFF. The CDR3 nucleotides are TGTGCCACCAGTGACGCTACAGGGAAGAACACCGGGGAGCTGTTTTTT.

The chain combines TRBV29-1 with TRBJ1-1; TRBD1 aligns across 10 bases. V was pared by 8 bases and J by 1 base, with 4 bases of the junction left unmatched. The CDR3 loop spans 13 amino acids. Germline CDR1 is SQVTM and CDR2 is ANQGSEA. For the CDR3, the DNA is TGCAGCTCCCGGGACAGGGGGAACACTGAAGCTTTCTTT. Protein sequence: CSSRDRGNTEAFF.

This chain connects TRBV27 to TRBJ2-7; 9 bases match TRBD1. With V trimmed by 7 bases and J by 2 bases, 6 bases remained unmatched. This CDR3 has 14 residues. CDR1 MNHEY and CDR2 SMNVEV come from the germline V gene (reference sequence). Here the CDR3 reads CASKSGTGPYEQYF. Written as DNA, the CDR3 is TGTGCCAGCAAATCCGGGACAGGGCCCTACGAGCAGTACTTC.

This clonotype was counted at least ten times. The rearrangement joins TRBV4-2 to TRBJ2-7, with 8 bases fitting TRBD1. V dropped 0 bases and J dropped 2; count of bases not matched to a gene: 6. The CDR3 covers 16 residues. Germline CDR1 reads LGHNA; CDR2 reads YNFKEQ. CDR3 region: CASSQEGTGPTYEQYF. CDR3 DNA: TGTGCCAGCAGCCAAGAGGGGACAGGTCCCACCTACGAGCAGTACTTC.

This clonotype has just a few counts. The rearrangement links TRBV4-1 to TRBJ2-5; D gene ambiguous. Trimming pared 0 bases from V and 2 bases from J, leaving 7 bases between. From germline, CDR1 is MGHRA and CDR2 YSYEKL. This CDR3 contains 14 residues. The CDR3: CASSQEAVQETQYF. The CDR3 DNA reads TGCGCCAGCAGCCAAGAGGCCGTTCAAGAGACCCAGTACTTC.

The chain uses TRBV24-1 and TRBJ2-1; maybe TRBD2 (6 bases). V was trimmed by 4 bases and J by 7 bases, leaving 10 bases between them. The CDR3 is made up of 13 amino acids. Germline CDR1 reads KGHDR; CDR2 reads SFDVKD. The CDR3 protein is CATSEEGRNEQFF. In DNA, the CDR3 is TGTGCCACCAGTGAGGAGGGCCGGAATGAGCAGTTCTTC.

J is TRBJ2-2 and V is TRBV12-3 or TRBV12-4, with 7 bases matching TRBD2. V was clipped by 3 bases and J by 5 bases; unmatched bases: 6. The CDR3 contains 15 residues. The CDR3 loop is CASSLTSLSTGELFF. As DNA, the CDR3 is TGTGCCAGCAGTTTGACTAGCTTGAGTACCGGGGAGCTGTTTTTT.

V gene TRBV20-1 combines with J gene TRBJ2-1; D is unclear. With 0 bases removed from V and 10 bases from J, the gap between germline ends came to 7 bases. The CDR3 sequence is 11 residues long. Germline V lookup: CDR1 DFQATT, CDR2 SNEGSKA (reference sequence). For the CDR3, the DNA is TGCAGTGCTAGAGATTTCAGGGAGCAGTTCTTC. Its translation: CSARDFREQFF.